The 16 T cell receptor beta chains in this list originate from one sample, sequenced in a study of blood T cells in healthy people across ages. Combining a sample-barcoded 5' primer with a J-beta primer mix, a second PCR ran for about 7 to 12 cycles. TCRdb re-derived calls from the 5' RACE reads in MiXCR, one entry per CDR3 protein. The sample yields 600,000 to 1,000,000 distinct CDR3 sequences, nearly 60% seen once. The sample comprised blood. The origin of the receptors is a man aged 25-40 years in good health.

Comments on this clonotype: Relative to the germline gene, one junction end is altered; a read error may explain this. This chain uses TRBV12-5 with TRBJ2-3, with TRBD2 matching over 12 bases. Germline V gene data show CDR1 as LGHNT and CDR2 as FRNRAP. The CDR3 extends over 17 amino acids. The CDR3 DNA sequence: TGTACTAGTGGTTTTTCCTCGACTAGCGGGAGAGCAGATACGCAGTATTTT. Its protein is CTSGFSSTSGRADTQYF. The entire variable domain, with the rest obtained from reference TRBV12-5 and TRBJ2-3, is as follows: DARVTQTPRHKVTEMGQEVTMRCQPILGHNTVFWYRQTMMQGLELLAYFRNRAPLDDSGMPKDRFSAEMPDATLATLKIQPSEPRDSAVYFCTSGFSSTSGRADTQYFGPGTRLTVL.

With respect to this clonotype: Compared with germline, one end of the junction differs, possibly owing to a read error. This chain joins TRBV7-9 and TRBJ2-3; possible D gene TRBD2, 6 bases. Germline lookup yields CDR1 SEHNR and CDR2 FQNEAQ (reference sequence). The CDR3 sequence is 15 residues long. The CDR3 reads CTSSLSLAGPDTQYF. The CDR3, as DNA: TGTACCAGCAGCTTAAGTCTGGCGGGGCCAGATACGCAGTATTTT.

The sample holds a few counts of this clonotype. This sequence joins TRBV20-1 and TRBJ2-1, with 8 positions matching TRBD1. Germline CDR1 reads DFQATT; CDR2 reads SNEGSKA (reference sequence). The length of the CDR3 is 14 residues. The trim removed 8 bases at V and 6 bases at J, leaving 12 bases unmatched. Here the CDR3 DNA reads TGCAGTCTGGCGGGGACAGGTGACGGCAATGAGCAGTTCTTC. It codes for CSLAGTGDGNEQFF.

V usage is TRBV4-2 and J usage is TRBJ2-1, with 9 bases fitting TRBD1. Germline CDR1 and CDR2: LGHNA and YNFKEQ. The CDR3 totals 16 residues. V shed 5 bases, J shed 4 bases, and the junction held 9 bases outside the gene matches. CDR3 amino acids: CASSWDRDRAYNEQFF. CDR3 bases: TGTGCCAGCAGCTGGGACCGGGACAGGGCTTACAATGAGCAGTTCTTC.

The chain combines TRBV6-1 with TRBJ2-1, with 8 positions matching TRBD1. Germline CDR1 is MNHNS and CDR2 is SASEGT. This CDR3 spans 15 amino acids. V gave up 8 bases and J gave up 4 bases; unmatched junction bases: 10. The CDR3: CASGDGDRRYNEQFF. The CDR3, as DNA: TGTGCCAGCGGGGATGGGGACAGGAGGTACAATGAGCAGTTCTTC.

For the CDR3, the DNA is TGTGCCAGCACCTCTAGACTTGCCACAGATACGCAGTATTTT. This translates into CASTSRLATDTQYF. The chain combines TRBV2 with TRBJ2-3; D is ambiguous. V was cut by 7 bases and J by 2 bases, with 13 bases left in between. Germline V gene data show CDR1 as SNHLY and CDR2 as FYNNEI. The CDR3 extends over 14 amino acids.

The CDR3, as DNA: TGTGCCAGCAGCGTGGTAGTCAGGTCACCCCTCCACTTT. Protein sequence: CASSVVVRSPLHF. The rearrangement uses TRBV5-6 and TRBJ1-6; D is unresolved. Looked up from germline, CDR1 is SGHDT and CDR2 is YYEEEE. Trimming removed 4 bases at V and 10 bases at J, with 12 bases between. The CDR3 length is 13 residues.

The rearrangement uses TRBV20-1 and TRBJ2-3; 11 bases fit TRBD2. The CDR3 sequence is 16 residues long. Trimming cost V 1 base and J 0 bases; bases outside gene matches: 3. Looked up from germline, CDR1 is DFQATT and CDR2 is SNEGSKA (reference sequence). CDR3 sequence: CSARATSGTSTDTQYF. CDR3 bases: TGCAGTGCTAGAGCGACTAGCGGGACTAGCACAGATACGCAGTATTTT.

This clonotype has more than one count but fewer than ten. The chain combines TRBV7-2 with TRBJ2-4; D is possibly TRBD2 (6 bases). The J call is uncertain, as TRBJ2-5 better fits the DNA end. This CDR3 is built from 15 residues. Germline V gene sequence: CDR1 SGHTA, CDR2 FQGNSA. The DNA for the CDR3 is TGTGCCAGCAGCTTAGCAGTGACTAGAGGAGAGACCCAGTACTTC. Its translation is CASSLAVTRGETQYF.

This clonotype was observed a single time. The chain has TRBV30 and TRBJ2-1; D might be TRBD1 or TRBD2, each matching 5 bases. Trimming took off 0 bases at V and 3 bases at J, with 9 bases between the two ends. Per the germline V gene, CDR1 is GTSNPN and CDR2 is SVGIG (reference sequence). CDR3 length: 14 amino acids. This CDR3 reads CAWSVLGGYNEQFF. The CDR3 DNA reads TGTGCCTGGAGTGTACTTGGGGGCTACAATGAGCAGTTCTTC.

The rearrangement uses TRBV20-1 and TRBJ2-1; tentatively, D is TRBD2 (5 bases). This CDR3 region has 12 residues. Trimming left V 1 base short and J 11 bases short, with 12 bases between. From germline, CDR1 is DFQATT and CDR2 SNEGSKA (reference sequence). As DNA, the CDR3 is TGCAGTGCTAGAGCTCCGGGGATAAAGCAGTTCTTC. This gives the protein CSARAPGIKQFF.

This clonotype appeared a few times. This chain connects TRBV7-2 to TRBJ2-6; D unclear. CDR3 length: 16 residues. Germline values: CDR1 SGHTA, CDR2 FQGNSA. Trimming stripped 4 bases from V and 2 bases from J, with 12 bases between. The CDR3 reads CASSSVPATGANVLTF. DNA for the CDR3: TGTGCCAGCAGCTCGGTTCCAGCGACTGGGGCCAACGTCCTGACTTTC.

There are a few counts of this clonotype. The gene calls are TRBV4-3 and TRBJ2-3, with D maybe TRBD1 (5 bases). The CDR3 has 15 amino acids. Per the germline V gene, CDR1 is LGHNA and CDR2 is YSLEER. The V gene lost 3 bases and the J gene lost 5 bases, with 15 bases spanning the gap. The DNA of the CDR3 is TGCGCCAGCAGCCAGTCAAGGGGTGTTGAAGATACGCAGTATTTT. This encodes CASSQSRGVEDTQYF.

V and J are TRBV7-2 and TRBJ2-5; 8 bases match TRBD2. This CDR3 comprises 16 residues. Unmatched junction bases numbered 11, after V lost 5 bases and J lost 3 bases. Germline CDR1 SGHTA, CDR2 FQGNSA. This CDR3 reads CASSATDGLAKETQYF. CDR3 sequence (DNA): TGTGCCAGCAGCGCTACGGACGGACTAGCCAAAGAGACCCAGTACTTC.

The chain links TRBV5-1 to TRBJ2-3; D unresolved. In germline, CDR1 is SGHRS, CDR2 YFSETQ. V was cut by 0 bases and J by 4 bases, with 15 bases left in between. There are 16 residues in the CDR3. As DNA, the CDR3 is TGCGCCAGCAGCTTGGAGGGCCACACAGTCGCAGATACGCAGTATTTT. Translating it yields CASSLEGHTVADTQYF.

The genes are TRBV30 and TRBJ2-5, with D possibly matching TRBD1 (5 bases). There are 13 residues in the CDR3. Germline values: CDR1 GTSNPN, CDR2 SVGIG (reference sequence). V was clipped by 3 bases and J by 1 base, with 9 bases between them. The CDR3 loop is CAWSETAQETQYF. CDR3 sequence (DNA): TGTGCCTGGAGCGAGACAGCCCAAGAGACCCAGTACTTC. The full variable domain, completed using reference TRBV30 and TRBJ2-5, is SQTIHQWPATLVQPVGSPLSLECTVEGTSNPNLYWYRQAAGRGLQLLFYSVGIGQISSEVPQNLSASRPQDRQFILSSKKLLLSDSGFYLCAWSETAQETQYFGPGTRLLVL.